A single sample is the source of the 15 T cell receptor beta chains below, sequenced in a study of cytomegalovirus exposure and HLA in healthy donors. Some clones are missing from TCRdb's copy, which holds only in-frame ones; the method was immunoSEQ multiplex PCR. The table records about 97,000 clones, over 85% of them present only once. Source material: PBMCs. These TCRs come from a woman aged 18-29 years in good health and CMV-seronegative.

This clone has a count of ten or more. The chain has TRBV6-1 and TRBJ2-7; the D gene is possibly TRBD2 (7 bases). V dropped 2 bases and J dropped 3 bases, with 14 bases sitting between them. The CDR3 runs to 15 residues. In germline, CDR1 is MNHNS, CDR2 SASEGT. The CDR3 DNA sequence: TGTGCCAGCAGTGAATTTGGGGGAGGGGGCTACGAGCAGTACTTC. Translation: CASSEFGGGGYEQYF.

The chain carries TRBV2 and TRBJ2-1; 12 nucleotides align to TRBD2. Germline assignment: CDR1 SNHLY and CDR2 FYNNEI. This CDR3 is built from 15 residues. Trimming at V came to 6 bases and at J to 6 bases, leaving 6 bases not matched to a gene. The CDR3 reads CASSLTSGSGNEQFF. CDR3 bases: TGTGCCAGCAGCCTGACTAGCGGGAGTGGCAATGAGCAGTTCTTC. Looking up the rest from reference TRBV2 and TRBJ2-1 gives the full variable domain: EPEVTQTPSHQVTQMGQEVILRCVPISNHLYFYWYRQILGQKVEFLVSFYNNEISEKSEIFDDQFSVERPDGSNFTLKIRSTKLEDSAMYFCASSLTSGSGNEQFFGPGTRLTVL.

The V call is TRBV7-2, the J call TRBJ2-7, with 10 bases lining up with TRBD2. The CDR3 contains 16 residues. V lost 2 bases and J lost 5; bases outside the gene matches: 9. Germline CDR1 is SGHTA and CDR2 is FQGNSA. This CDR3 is CASSLKRRLAGDEQYF. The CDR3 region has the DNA TGTGCCAGCAGCTTAAAGCGGCGGCTAGCGGGAGACGAGCAGTACTTC.

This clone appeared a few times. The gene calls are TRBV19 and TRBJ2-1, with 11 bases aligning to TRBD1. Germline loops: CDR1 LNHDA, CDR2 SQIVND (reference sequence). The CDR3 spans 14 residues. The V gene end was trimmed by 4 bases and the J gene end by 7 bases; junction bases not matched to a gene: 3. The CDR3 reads CASSTDRGRNEQFF. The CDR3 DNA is TGTGCCAGTAGTACGGACAGGGGGCGTAATGAGCAGTTCTTC.

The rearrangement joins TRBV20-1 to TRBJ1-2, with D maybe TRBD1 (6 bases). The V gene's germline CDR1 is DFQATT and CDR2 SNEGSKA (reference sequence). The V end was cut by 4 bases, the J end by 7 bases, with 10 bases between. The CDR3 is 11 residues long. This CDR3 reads CSATTGFGYTF. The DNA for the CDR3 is TGCAGTGCTACTACAGGGTTTGGCTACACCTTC.

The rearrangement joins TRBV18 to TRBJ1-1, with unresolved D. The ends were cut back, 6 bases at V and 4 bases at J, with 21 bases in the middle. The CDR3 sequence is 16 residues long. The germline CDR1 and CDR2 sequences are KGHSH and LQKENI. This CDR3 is CASSLQEEGAGTEAFF. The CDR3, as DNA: TGTGCCAGCTCCCTTCAAGAGGAGGGCGCGGGCACTGAAGCTTTCTTT.

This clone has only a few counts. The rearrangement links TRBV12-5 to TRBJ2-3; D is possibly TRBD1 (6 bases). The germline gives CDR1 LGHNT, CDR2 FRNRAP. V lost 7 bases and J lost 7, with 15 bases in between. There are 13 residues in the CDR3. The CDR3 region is CASAHPTGNTQYF. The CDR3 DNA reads TGTGCTAGTGCCCACCCCACAGGGAATACGCAGTATTTT.

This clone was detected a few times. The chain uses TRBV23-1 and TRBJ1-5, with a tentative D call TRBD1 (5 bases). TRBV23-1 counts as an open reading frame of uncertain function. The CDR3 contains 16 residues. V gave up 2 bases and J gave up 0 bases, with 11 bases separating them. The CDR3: CASSQARGISNQPQHF. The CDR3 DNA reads TGCGCCAGCAGTCAAGCTAGGGGAATTAGCAATCAGCCCCAGCATTTT.

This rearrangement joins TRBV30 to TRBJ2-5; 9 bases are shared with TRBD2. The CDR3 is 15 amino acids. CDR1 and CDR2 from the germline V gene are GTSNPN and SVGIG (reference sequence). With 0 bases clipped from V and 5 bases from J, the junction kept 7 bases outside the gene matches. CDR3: CAWSVGGGAEETQYF. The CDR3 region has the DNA TGTGCCTGGAGTGTTGGCGGGGGGGCCGAGGAGACCCAGTACTTC.

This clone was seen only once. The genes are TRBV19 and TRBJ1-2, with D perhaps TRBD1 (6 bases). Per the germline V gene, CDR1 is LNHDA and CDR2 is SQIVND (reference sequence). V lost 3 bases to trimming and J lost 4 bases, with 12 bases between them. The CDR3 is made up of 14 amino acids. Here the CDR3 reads CASSMSGVGYGYTF. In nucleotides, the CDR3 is TGTGCCAGTAGTATGTCAGGGGTGGGCTATGGCTACACCTTC.

CDR3 region: CASSDRTQRYEQYF. CDR3 DNA sequence: TGTGCCAGCAGTGATCGGACACAACGTTACGAGCAGTACTTC. This rearrangement joins TRBV25-1 to TRBJ2-7, with D tentatively TRBD1 (5 bases). Between the trimmed V and J ends, which lost 3 bases and 4 bases, there was a span of 13 bases. The CDR3 is 14 residues long. Germline CDR1 reads MGHDK; CDR2 reads SYGVNS.

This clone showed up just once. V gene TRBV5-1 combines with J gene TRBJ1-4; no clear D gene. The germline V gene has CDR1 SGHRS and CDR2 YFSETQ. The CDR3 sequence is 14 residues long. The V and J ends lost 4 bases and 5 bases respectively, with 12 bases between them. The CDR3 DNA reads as TGCGCCAGCAGCCAGCCCGAAGCGAATGAAAAACTGTTTTTT. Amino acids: CASSQPEANEKLFF.

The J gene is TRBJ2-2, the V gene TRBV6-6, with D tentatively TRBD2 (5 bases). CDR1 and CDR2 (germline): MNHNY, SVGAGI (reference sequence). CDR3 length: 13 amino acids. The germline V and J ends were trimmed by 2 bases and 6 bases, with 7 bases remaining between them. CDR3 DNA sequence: TGTGCCAGCAGTTACGGCGGGTCCGGGGAGCTGTTTTTT. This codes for CASSYGGSGELFF.

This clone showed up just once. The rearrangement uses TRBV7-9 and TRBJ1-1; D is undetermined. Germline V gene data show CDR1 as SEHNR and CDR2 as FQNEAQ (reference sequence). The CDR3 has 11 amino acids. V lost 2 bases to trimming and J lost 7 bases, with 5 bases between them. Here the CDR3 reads CASSLRSEAFF. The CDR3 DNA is TGTGCCAGCAGCTTAAGGAGTGAAGCTTTCTTT.

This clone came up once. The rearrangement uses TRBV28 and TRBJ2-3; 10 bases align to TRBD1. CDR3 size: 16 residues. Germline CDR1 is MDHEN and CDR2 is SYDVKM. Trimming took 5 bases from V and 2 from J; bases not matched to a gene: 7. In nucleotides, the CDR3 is TGTGCCAGCAGTACCGACAGGGGGCTTAACACAGATACGCAGTATTTT. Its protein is CASSTDRGLNTDTQYF.